This T cell receptor beta chain was sequenced for a study of CXCR3-negative and CXCR3-positive naive CD8 T cells. General study findings and limits: Memory CD8+ cells had much lower diversity, and both naive subsets had comparably high diversity.

On this clonotype: Antigen specificity is unknown.

The study made its TRB cDNA libraries by 5' RACE, adding UMI labels. TCRdb reanalyzed the 5' RACE reads and collapses them to one entry per CDR3 protein, without DNA. The table lists approximately 40,000 distinct CDR3 sequences. The CDR3 runs 15 residues. Looked up from germline, CDR1 is SQVTM and CDR2 is ANQGSEA. Sequencing input: memory CD8+ T cells from blood. The V call is TRBV29-1, the J call TRBJ1-2; TCRdb's D gene call, TRBD1, goes unchecked for lack of DNA. This TCR was sampled from a human donor in good health. Some clones in this sample may be carry-over from other donors' samples. CDR3: CSVGPLDRVKGGYTF.